The TCR beta chain described here comes from a study of follicular helper T cells after annual influenza vaccination. The time point is: 2014-2015 season, pre-vaccination. The protocol was immunoSEQ multiplex PCR, while the TCRdb copy is restricted to in-frame clones and leaves out a portion. The sample contains 27,000 or so clones, 70% to 90% of which appear only once. The sequence came from an adult who received the influenza vaccine. Sequencing was performed on CXCR5+ CD38- circulating T follicular helper cells from blood, taken on the day of influenza vaccination. Indicated subset: circulating Tfh, non-naive CD4+CXCR5+PD-1+ (ICOS+CD38+ or ICOS-CD38-).

The CDR3 protein is CASSPSGLISYEQYF. CDR3 nucleotide sequence: TGTGCCAGCAGTCCCTCGGGACTTATCTCTTACGAGCAGTACTTC. This chain joins TRBV6-5 and TRBJ2-7; D possibly corresponds to TRBD2 (6 bases). The germline CDR1 and CDR2 sequences are MNHEY and SVGAGI. V dropped 5 bases and J dropped 4 bases, with 18 bases sitting between them. This CDR3 has 15 amino acids.